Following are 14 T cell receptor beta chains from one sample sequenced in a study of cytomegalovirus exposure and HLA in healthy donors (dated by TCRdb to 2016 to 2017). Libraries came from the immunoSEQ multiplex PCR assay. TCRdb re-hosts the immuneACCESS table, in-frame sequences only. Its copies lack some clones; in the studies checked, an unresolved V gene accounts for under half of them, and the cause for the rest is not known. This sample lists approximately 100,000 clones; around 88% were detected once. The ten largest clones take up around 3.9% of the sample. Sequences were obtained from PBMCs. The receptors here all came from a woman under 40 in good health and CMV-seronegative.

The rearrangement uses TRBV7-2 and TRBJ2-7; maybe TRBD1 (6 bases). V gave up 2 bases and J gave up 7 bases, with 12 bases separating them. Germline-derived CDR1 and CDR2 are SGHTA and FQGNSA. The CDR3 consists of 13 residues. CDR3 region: CASSLTGRREQYF. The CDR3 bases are TGTGCCAGCAGCTTAACAGGGAGAAGGGAGCAGTACTTC.

The CDR3 DNA sequence: TGTGCCAGCTCACCGGGACTAGCGGGAGCGGCGGAGACCCAGTACTTC. Its protein is CASSPGLAGAAETQYF. The chain combines TRBV18 with TRBJ2-5; 14 nucleotides match TRBD2. V was pared by 3 bases and J by 5 bases, with 5 bases of the junction left unmatched. CDR3 length: 16 amino acids. Looked up from germline, CDR1 is KGHSH and CDR2 is LQKENI.

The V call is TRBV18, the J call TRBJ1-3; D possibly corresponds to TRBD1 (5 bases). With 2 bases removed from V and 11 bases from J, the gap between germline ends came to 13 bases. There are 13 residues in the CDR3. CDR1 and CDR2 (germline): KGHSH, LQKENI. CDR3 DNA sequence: TGTGCCAGCTCACCAGACGAGATCAGGGCCATATATTTT. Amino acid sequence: CASSPDEIRAIYF.

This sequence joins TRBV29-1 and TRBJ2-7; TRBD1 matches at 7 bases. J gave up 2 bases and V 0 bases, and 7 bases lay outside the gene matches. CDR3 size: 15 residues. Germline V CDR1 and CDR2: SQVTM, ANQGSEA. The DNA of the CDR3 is TGCAGCGTTGAAGATTCGGCAGGGGGAACCTACGAGCAGTACTTC. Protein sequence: CSVEDSAGGTYEQYF.

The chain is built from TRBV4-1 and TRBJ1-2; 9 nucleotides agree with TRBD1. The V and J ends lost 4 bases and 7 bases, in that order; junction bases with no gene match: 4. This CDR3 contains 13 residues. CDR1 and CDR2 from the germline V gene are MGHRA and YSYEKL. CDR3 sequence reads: CASSPGQGSGYTF. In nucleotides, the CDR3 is TGCGCCAGCAGCCCTGGACAGGGGTCTGGCTACACCTTC.

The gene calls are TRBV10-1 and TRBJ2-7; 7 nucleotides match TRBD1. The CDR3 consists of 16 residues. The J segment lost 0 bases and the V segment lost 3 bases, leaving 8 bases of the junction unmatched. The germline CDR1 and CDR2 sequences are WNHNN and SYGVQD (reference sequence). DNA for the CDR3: TGCGCCAGCAGTGAAAACGTGACAGGGCCCTCCTACGAGCAGTACTTC. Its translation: CASSENVTGPSYEQYF.

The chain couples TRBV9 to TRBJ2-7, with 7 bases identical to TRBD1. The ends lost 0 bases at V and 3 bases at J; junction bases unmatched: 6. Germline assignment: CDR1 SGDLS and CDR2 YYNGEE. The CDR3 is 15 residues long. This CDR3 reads CASSVGRQGFYEQYF. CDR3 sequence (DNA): TGTGCCAGCAGCGTAGGACGACAGGGTTTCTACGAGCAGTACTTC.

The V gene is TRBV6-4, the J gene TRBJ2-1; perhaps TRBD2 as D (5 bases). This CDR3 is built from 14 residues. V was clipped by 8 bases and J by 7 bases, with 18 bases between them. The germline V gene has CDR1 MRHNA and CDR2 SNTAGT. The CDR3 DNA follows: TGTGCCAGCTCCCGGACGGCCCGGGGTAATGAGCAGTTCTTC. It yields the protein CASSRTARGNEQFF.

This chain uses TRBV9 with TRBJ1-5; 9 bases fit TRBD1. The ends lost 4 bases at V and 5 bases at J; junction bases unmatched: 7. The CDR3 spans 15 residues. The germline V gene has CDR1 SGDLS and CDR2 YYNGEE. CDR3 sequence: CASSPGTGQDQPQHF. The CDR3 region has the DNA TGTGCCAGCAGCCCCGGGACAGGGCAGGATCAGCCCCAGCATTTT.

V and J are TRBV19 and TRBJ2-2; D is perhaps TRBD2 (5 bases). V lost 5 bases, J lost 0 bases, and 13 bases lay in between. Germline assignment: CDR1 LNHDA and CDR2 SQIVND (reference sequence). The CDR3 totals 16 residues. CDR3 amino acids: CASSLATAANTGELFF. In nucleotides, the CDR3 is TGTGCCAGTAGTCTAGCCACAGCGGCGAACACCGGGGAGCTGTTTTTT. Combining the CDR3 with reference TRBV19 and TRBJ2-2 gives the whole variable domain DGGITQSPKYLFRKEGQNVTLSCEQNLNHDAMYWYRQDPGQGLRLIYYSQIVNDFQKGDIAEGYSVSREKKESFPLTVTSAQKNPTAFYLCASSLATAANTGELFFGEGSRLTVL.

CDR3 sequence: CSVRASEYNEQFF. The CDR3 coding sequence is TGCAGCGTTCGGGCTAGCGAGTACAATGAGCAGTTCTTC. V and J are TRBV29-1 and TRBJ2-1; a possible D gene is TRBD2 (6 bases). The CDR3 contains 13 residues. Trimming removed 5 bases at V and 4 bases at J, with 12 bases between. Germline loops: CDR1 SQVTM, CDR2 ANQGSEA.

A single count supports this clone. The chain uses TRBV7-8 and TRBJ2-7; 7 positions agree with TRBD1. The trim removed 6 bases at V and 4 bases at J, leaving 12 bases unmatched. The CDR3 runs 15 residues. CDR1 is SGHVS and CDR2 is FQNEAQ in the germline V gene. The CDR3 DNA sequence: TGTGCCAGCAGGCGGACCCGGGACAGCCTATACGAGCAGTACTTC. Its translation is CASRRTRDSLYEQYF. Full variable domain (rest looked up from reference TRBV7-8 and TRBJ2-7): GAGVSQSPRYKVAKRGQDVALRCDPISGHVSLFWYQQALGQGPEFLTYFQNEAQLDKSGLPSDRFFAERPEGSVSTLKIQRTQQEDSAVYLCASRRTRDSLYEQYFGPGTRLTVT.

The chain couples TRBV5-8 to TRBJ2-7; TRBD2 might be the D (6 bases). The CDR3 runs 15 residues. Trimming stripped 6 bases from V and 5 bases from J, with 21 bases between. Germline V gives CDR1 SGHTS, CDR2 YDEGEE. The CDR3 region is CASTRGTSTADEQYF. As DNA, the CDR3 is TGTGCCAGCACCCGGGGGACCTCAACCGCCGACGAGCAGTACTTC. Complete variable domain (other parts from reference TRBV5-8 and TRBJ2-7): EAGVTQSPTHLIKTRGQQATLRCSPISGHTSVYWYQQALGLGLQFLLWYDEGEERNRGNFPPRFSGRQFPNYSSELNVNALELEDSALYLCASTRGTSTADEQYFGPGTRLTVT.

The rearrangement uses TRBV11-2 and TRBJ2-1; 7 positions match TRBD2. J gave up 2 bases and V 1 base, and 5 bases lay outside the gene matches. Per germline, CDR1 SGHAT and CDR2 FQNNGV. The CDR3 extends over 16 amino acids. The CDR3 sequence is CASSLGSGMAYNEQFF. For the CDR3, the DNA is TGTGCCAGCAGCTTAGGGAGCGGGATGGCCTACAATGAGCAGTTCTTC.